These T cell receptor beta chains were read from a single sample in a study of long-term antiretroviral therapy in people with HIV. Assay: immunoSEQ multiplex PCR; the TCRdb copy retains only in-frame clones and omits some. The table shows 11,000 to 15,000 clones, with over 75% occurring only once. The sequencing here drew on unsorted PBMCs, taken 6.2 years after starting antiretroviral therapy. All receptors come from a man aged 35-49 years with HIV. Both conserved end residues are part of each CDR3.

V	J	CDR3
TRBV7-8	TRBJ2-1	CASSSDRFAYNEQFF
TRBV7-3	TRBJ2-1	CASSPSLGAGEQFF
TRBV6-5	TRBJ1-2	CATLRDYGYTF
TRBV28	TRBJ1-2	CASSTPGTGEDGYTF
TRBV5-1	TRBJ2-7	CASSHGQSYEQYF
TRBV30	TRBJ2-2	CAWSGGGYTGELFF
TRBV28	TRBJ1-5	CASSFGRYSNQPQHF
TRBV28	TRBJ1-1	CASRTGGTEAFF
TRBV7-2	TRBJ1-1	CASSPNRGQNTEAFF
TRBV10-3	TRBJ2-1	CAITPGNNEQFF
TRBV7-8	TRBJ2-5	CASAHTVGEETQYF
TRBV5-1	TRBJ2-4	CASREGLVPDIQYF
TRBV5-1	TRBJ2-2	CASSGEMNTGELFF
TRBV27	TRBJ1-5	CASRPQGAHQPQHF
TRBV7-2	TRBJ1-1	CASSLYRGLGTEAFF
TRBV18	TRBJ1-5	CASSPQISSLRLEGNQPQHF
TRBV28	TRBJ1-1	CASSPPRRMNTEAFF
TRBV10-3	TRBJ2-1	CAVRVPDYNEQFF
TRBV11-2	TRBJ2-7	CASSLMAGGPNEQYF
TRBV28	TRBJ1-3	CASITPGQGAAGNTIYF
TRBV7-9	TRBJ1-2	CASSPGGLLSYGYTF
TRBV5-1	TRBJ2-3	CASKRGSDTDTQYF
TRBV5-1	TRBJ2-1	CASSEEPGLAGGEQFF
TRBV21-1	TRBJ2-3	CASSKVGSGTRSTDTQYF
TRBV30	TRBJ1-5	CAWSGSTGGDQPQHF
TRBV20-1	TRBJ2-7	CSAREEEQYF
TRBV9	TRBJ1-2	CASSVEVAPLSYGYTF
TRBV28	TRBJ1-1	CASNLGQSNTEAFF
TRBV4-1	TRBJ2-3	CASSQDGSGTSNTQYF
TRBV25-1	TRBJ1-4	CATSGQGVYQANEKLFF
TRBV4-2	TRBJ1-5	CASRQTQGGDQPQHF
TRBV11-2	TRBJ2-7	CASSQPRDRGPLEQYF
TRBV2	TRBJ1-2	CASSEALGGLGYGYTF
TRBV29-1	TRBJ1-1	CSVGGQLLYTEAFF
TRBV30	TRBJ2-6	CAWSVLGVGANVLTF
TRBV5-1	TRBJ1-1	CASSLEGRSTTEAFF
TRBV2	TRBJ1-1	CASSVVQGRPEAFF
TRBV18	TRBJ2-7	CASSGGGTGAYEQYF
TRBV15	TRBJ1-4	CATSRDPYRGEKLFF
TRBV7-3	TRBJ2-2	CASSSINTGELFF
TRBV6-6	TRBJ1-1	CASSPPKLNTEAFF
TRBV9	TRBJ2-1	CASSAHRGGGKSYNEQFF
TRBV6-6	TRBJ1-3	CASSHDNGNTIYF
TRBV7-9	TRBJ2-5	CASSLWTGGEETQYF
TRBV10-3	TRBJ2-5	CAISEGSWQETQYF
TRBV5-1	TRBJ2-5	CASSPLGGDREDGETQYF
TRBV6-6	TRBJ2-3	CASSYAAGRGTQYF
TRBV7-7	TRBJ2-2	CASSPTSAGELFF
TRBV9	TRBJ1-2	CASSLGDREHGYTF
TRBV14	TRBJ2-7	CASSQNLGAGGNYEQYF
TRBV28	TRBJ1-4	CASRMTNEKLFF
TRBV7-2	TRBJ2-3	CASSPSGTSGDTQYF
TRBV7-9	TRBJ2-7	CASSLAGQFYEQYF
TRBV28	TRBJ1-1	CASSSIQMNTEAFF